This TCR beta chain emerged from a study of T cells in localized non-small cell lung cancer. CDR1 and CDR2 from the germline V gene are SGHRS and YFSETQ. V dropped 0 bases and J dropped 7; count of bases not matched to a gene: 8. The CDR3 runs 16 residues. Libraries were prepared by immunoSEQ multiplex PCR; TCRdb keeps only in-frame clonotypes and omits some of them. The table has 35,000 to 45,000 clones, around 80% seen once. This specimen consisted of peripheral blood, obtained before any cancer treatment. This TCR was recovered from an older male donor with stage III squamous cell lung carcinoma. This chain joins TRBV5-1 and TRBJ2-1; TRBD2 matches 9 bases. In DNA form, the CDR3 reads TGCGCCAGCAGCTTGGATTCGGGACTAGCAGGGAATGAGCAGTTCTTC. This encodes CASSLDSGLAGNEQFF.